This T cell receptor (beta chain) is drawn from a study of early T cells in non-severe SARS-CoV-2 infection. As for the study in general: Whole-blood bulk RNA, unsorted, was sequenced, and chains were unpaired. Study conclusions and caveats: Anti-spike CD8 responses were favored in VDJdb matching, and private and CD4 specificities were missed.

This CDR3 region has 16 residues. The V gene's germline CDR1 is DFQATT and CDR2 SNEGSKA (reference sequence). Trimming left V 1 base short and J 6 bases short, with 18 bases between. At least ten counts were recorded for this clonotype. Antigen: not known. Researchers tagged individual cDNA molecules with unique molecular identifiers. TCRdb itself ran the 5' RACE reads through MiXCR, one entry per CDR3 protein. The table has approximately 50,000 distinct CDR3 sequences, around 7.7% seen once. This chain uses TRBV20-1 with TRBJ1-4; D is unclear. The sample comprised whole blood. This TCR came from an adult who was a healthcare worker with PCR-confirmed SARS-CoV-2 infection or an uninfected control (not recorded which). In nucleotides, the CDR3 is TGCAGTGCTAGAGGGAGGTTTTTGGGTCCCTATGAAAAACTGTTTTTT. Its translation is CSARGRFLGPYEKLFF.